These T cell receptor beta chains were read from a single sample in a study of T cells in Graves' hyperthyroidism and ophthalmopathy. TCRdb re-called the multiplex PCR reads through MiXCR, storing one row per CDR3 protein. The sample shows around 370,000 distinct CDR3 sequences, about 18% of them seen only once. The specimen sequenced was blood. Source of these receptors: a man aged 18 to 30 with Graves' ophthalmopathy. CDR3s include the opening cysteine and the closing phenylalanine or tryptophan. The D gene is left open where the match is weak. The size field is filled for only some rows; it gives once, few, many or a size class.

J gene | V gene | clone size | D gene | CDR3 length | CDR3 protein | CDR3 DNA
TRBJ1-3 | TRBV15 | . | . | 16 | CATSRGLSGSGNTIYF | TGTGCCACCAGCAGAGGACTTTCTGGCTCTGGAAACACCATATATTTT
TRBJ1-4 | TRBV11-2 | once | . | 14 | CASSPFAGDEKLFF | TGTGCCAGCAGCCCCTTCGCGGGGGATGAAAAACTGTTTTTT
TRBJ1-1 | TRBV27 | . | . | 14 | CASSRPGEGTEAFF | TGTGCCAGCAGCAGGCCAGGAGAGGGCACTGAAGCTTTCTTT
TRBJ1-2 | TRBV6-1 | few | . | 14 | CASSQYDRPGGYTF | TGTGCCAGCAGCCAATACGACAGGCCGGGGGGCTACACCTTC
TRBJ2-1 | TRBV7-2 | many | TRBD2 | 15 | CASSLVSGGGNEQFF | TGTGCCAGCAGCTTAGTTAGCGGGGGCGGTAATGAGCAGTTCTTC
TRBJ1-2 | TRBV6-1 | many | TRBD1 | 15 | CASGGGQRGFDGYTF | TGTGCCAGCGGAGGGGGACAGCGGGGATTCGATGGCTACACCTTC
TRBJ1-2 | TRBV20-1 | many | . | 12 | CSADSKPYDYTF | TGCAGTGCCGACAGCAAACCTTATGACTACACCTTC
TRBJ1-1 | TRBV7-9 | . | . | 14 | CASSLWTGNTEAFF | TGTGCCAGCAGCTTATGGACGGGGAACACTGAAGCTTTCTTT
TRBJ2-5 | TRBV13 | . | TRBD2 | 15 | CASGASSGGRETQYF | TGTGCCAGCGGCGCTTCTAGCGGGGGGCGGGAGACCCAGTACTTC
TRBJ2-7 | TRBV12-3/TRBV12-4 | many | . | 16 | CASSLAGGLLFYEQYF | TGTGCCAGCAGTTTAGCTGGGGGATTACTGTTCTACGAGCAGTACTTC
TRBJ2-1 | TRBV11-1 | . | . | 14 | CASQHKDSYNEQFF | TGTGCCAGCCAACACAAGGACTCCTACAATGAGCAGTTCTTC
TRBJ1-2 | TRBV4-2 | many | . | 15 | CASSQGPQSNYGYTF | TGTGCCAGCAGCCAAGGCCCGCAATCTAACTATGGCTACACCTTC
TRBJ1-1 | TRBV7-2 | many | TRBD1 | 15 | CASSLASGGFTEAFF | TGTGCCAGCAGCTTAGCATCAGGGGGATTCACTGAAGCTTTCTTT
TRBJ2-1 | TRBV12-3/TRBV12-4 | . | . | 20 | CASSRKPTLGTFSPYNEQFF | TGTGCCAGCAGTCGCAAACCCACTTTAGGGACTTTCAGCCCCTACAATGAGCAGTTCTTC